This is a list of T cell receptor beta chains from one sample in a study of blood T cells in healthy people across ages. TCRdb redid the calling of the 5' RACE reads with MiXCR, one entry per CDR3 protein. The sample carries roughly 730,000 distinct CDR3 sequences, approximately 60% recorded once. The sequencing sample was made of blood. These receptors all come from a man in his forties or fifties in good health. CDR3s include the opening cysteine and the closing phenylalanine or tryptophan. The D gene is left open where the match is weak. The size of a clone is reported for some rows only, either as once, few or many, or as a class for expanded clones.

abundance	v_gene	d_gene	j_gene	CDR3aa	CDR3nt
-	TRBV20-1	TRBD1	TRBJ2-5	CSAIPGQGAETQYF	TGCAGTGCTATACCGGGACAGGGGGCTGAGACCCAGTACTTC
few	TRBV29-1	TRBD2	TRBJ2-1	CSARASGNGEQFF	TGCAGCGCGAGGGCTAGCGGGAATGGCGAGCAGTTCTTC
-	TRBV11-3	TRBD1	TRBJ1-2	CASSPGTDYYGYTF	TGTGCCAGCAGCCCTGGGACAGACTACTATGGCTACACCTTC
-	TRBV20-1	-	TRBJ2-5	CSARDLNWKETQYF	TGCAGTGCTAGAGATTTGAACTGGAAAGAGACCCAGTACTTC
-	TRBV20-1	TRBD1	TRBJ2-4	CSARWTGGKNIQYF	TGCAGTGCTAGATGGACAGGGGGCAAAAACATTCAGTACTTC
-	TRBV11-1	-	TRBJ2-7	CASSFLTGPNYEQYF	TGTGCCAGCAGCTTTTTAACAGGGCCGAACTACGAGCAGTACTTC
once	TRBV5-5	-	TRBJ1-5	CASSLEGDTEGLPQHF	TGTGCCAGCAGCTTGGAAGGTGATACCGAGGGGCTGCCCCAGCATTTT
few	TRBV28	TRBD2	TRBJ2-1	CASSWGTSGANNEQFF	TGTGCCAGCAGTTGGGGGACTAGCGGGGCGAACAATGAGCAGTTCTTC
-	TRBV20-1	-	TRBJ2-7	CSANTGTRIYEQYF	TGCAGTGCAAATACCGGGACAAGAATTTACGAGCAGTACTTC
few	TRBV12-3/TRBV12-4	TRBD1	TRBJ1-2	CASSSTGRATSNYGYTF	TGTGCCAGCAGCTCGACAGGGAGGGCCACGTCTAACTATGGCTACACCTTC
-	TRBV28	TRBD2	TRBJ2-1	CASNLAGEINNEQFF	TGTGCCAGCAACCTAGCGGGCGAGATTAACAATGAGCAGTTCTTC
few	TRBV5-1	-	TRBJ2-1	CASSTGPEPYNEQFF	TGCGCCAGCAGCACGGGACCCGAACCCTACAATGAGCAGTTCTTC
-	TRBV4-2	-	TRBJ1-2	CASSQVQRPLNYGYTF	TGTGCCAGCAGCCAAGTCCAAAGGCCTCTCAACTATGGCTACACCTTC
-	TRBV6-1	-	TRBJ1-2	CASSDNQAIGGYTF	TGTGCCAGCAGTGATAATCAGGCTATCGGTGGCTACACCTTC
many	TRBV29-1	TRBD2	TRBJ2-1	CSVTGTTNEQFF	TGCAGCGTGACCGGGACTACGAATGAGCAGTTCTTC
-	TRBV5-6	-	TRBJ2-3	CASSRLSENTQYF	TGTGCCAGCAGCCGACTTTCGGAAAATACGCAGTATTTT
once	TRBV24-1	-	TRBJ2-1	CATSDHGLGEQFF	TGTGCCACCAGTGACCACGGCCTGGGTGAGCAGTTCTTC
-	TRBV25-1	-	TRBJ1-5	CASSQREGQPQHF	TGTGCCAGCAGTCAGAGGGAGGGTCAGCCCCAGCATTTT
-	TRBV7-6	-	TRBJ1-3	CASSLGRLSGNTIYF	TGTGCCAGCAGCTTAGGCAGGTTATCTGGAAACACCATATATTTT
-	TRBV3-1	-	TRBJ2-5	CASSQKHRVGQETQYF	TGTGCCAGCAGCCAAAAACATAGGGTAGGACAAGAGACCCAGTACTTC
-	TRBV6-6	-	TRBJ2-3	CASSSPSGPGVANTQYF	TGTGCCAGCAGCTCCCCCTCGGGACCCGGGGTCGCGAATACGCAGTATTTT
-	TRBV25-1	-	TRBJ2-1	CASSEPGPGHNEQFF	TGTGCCAGCAGTGAACCAGGGCCCGGACACAATGAGCAGTTCTTC
-	TRBV14	TRBD1	TRBJ1-2	CASSLRTGGTHNYGYTF	TGTGCCAGCAGCCTTAGGACAGGGGGTACTCATAACTATGGCTACACCTTC
-	TRBV12-3/TRBV12-4	-	TRBJ1-2	CASSLAEQGPYYGYTF	TGTGCCAGCAGTTTAGCTGAGCAAGGACCGTACTATGGCTACACCTTC
many	TRBV5-1	-	TRBJ2-4	CASSPREARNIQYF	TGCGCCAGCAGCCCGCGGGAAGCGAGAAACATTCAGTACTTC
-	TRBV6-1	-	TRBJ2-5	CASSAQGSAEQYF	TGTGCCAGCAGCGCACAGGGTTCGGCGGAGCAGTACTTC
-	TRBV5-1	-	TRBJ2-5	CASSLADTAETQYF	TGCGCCAGCAGCTTGGCCGACACTGCAGAGACCCAGTACTTC
-	TRBV10-2	TRBD2	TRBJ2-7	CASSPPVIIAGVSEQYF	TGCGCCAGCAGTCCCCCCGTTATTATAGCGGGAGTCTCCGAGCAGTACTTC
-	TRBV6-2/TRBV6-3	-	TRBJ1-2	CASSPGSWEPRLTGGYTF	TGTGCCAGCAGCCCCGGGAGCTGGGAACCCCGCCTTACGGGTGGCTACACCTTC
few	TRBV7-3	TRBD2	TRBJ2-3	CASSSPGGDTQYF	TGTGCCAGCAGCTCCCCGGGGGGGGATACGCAGTATTTT
few	TRBV2	-	TRBJ2-5	CASSPRRAQETQYF	TGTGCCAGCAGTCCTCGCCGCGCTCAAGAGACCCAGTACTTC
-	TRBV7-2	-	TRBJ2-1	CASRRVGDNEQFF	TGTGCCAGCAGACGGGTGGGTGACAATGAGCAGTTCTTC
-	TRBV24-1	-	TRBJ2-1	CATSDHGLPEQFF	TGTGCCACCAGTGATCACGGACTACCTGAGCAGTTCTTC
few	TRBV28	-	TRBJ2-4	CASSPIDANIQYF	TGTGCCAGCAGTCCCATCGACGCGAACATTCAGTACTTC